This TCR beta chain was retrieved from a study of blood T cell repertoires in COVID-19. Overall study context: There were acute and convalescent COVID-19 samples, and they came from the United States, Italy and Spain. Nucleic acid was either cDNA or gDNA, and it came from T cells, B-cell-depleted T cells, or PBMCs.

Original processing methods: By means of reference gene primer amplification, nucleated cell counts were estimated. Data came from immunoSEQ multiplex PCR; TCRdb stores just in-frame clones and leaves some out. That table gives V, J and clone size, and the DNA gave D and trimming. The sample includes 170,000 or so clones, over 80% seen only once; the top ten take less than 3%. With 5 bases clipped from V and 6 bases from J, the junction kept 3 bases outside the gene matches. The germline V gene has CDR1 MNHEY and CDR2 SVGAGI. The CDR3 consists of 13 residues. The receptor was derived from a woman aged 55 to 70 with acute or convalescent COVID-19. The genes are TRBV6-5 and TRBJ1-1, with 10 bases fitting TRBD1. The material sequenced was peripheral blood. The CDR3 is CASSIGTGAEAFF. The CDR3 DNA reads TGTGCCAGCAGTATAGGGACAGGGGCTGAAGCTTTCTTT.